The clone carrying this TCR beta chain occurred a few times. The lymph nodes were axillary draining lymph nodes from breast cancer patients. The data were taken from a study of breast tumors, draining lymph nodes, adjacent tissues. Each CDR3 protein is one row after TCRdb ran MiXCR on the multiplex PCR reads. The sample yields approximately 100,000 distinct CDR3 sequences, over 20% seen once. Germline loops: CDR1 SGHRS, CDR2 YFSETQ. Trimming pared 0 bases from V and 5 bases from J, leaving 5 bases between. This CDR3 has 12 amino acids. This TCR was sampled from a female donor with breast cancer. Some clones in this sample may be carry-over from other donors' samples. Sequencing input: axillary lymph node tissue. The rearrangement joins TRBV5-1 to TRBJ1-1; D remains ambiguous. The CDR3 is CASSLGATEAFF. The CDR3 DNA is TGCGCCAGCAGCTTGGGGGCAACTGAAGCTTTCTTT.